This TCR beta chain was recorded in a study of regulatory T cells in long-lasting Graves disease. Sample time point: newly diagnosed GD, antithyroid drugs for less than 3 months. The TCR library was prepared using RNA isolated from PBMCs. This clonotype was counted a few times. The CDR3 is made up of 13 amino acids. Germline CDR1 and CDR2: LGHDT and YNNKEL (reference sequence). V lost 2 bases and J 5 bases, leaving 4 bases between the germline ends. In building TCR beta libraries, iRepertoire HTBI primers were used together with Arm-PCR of CDR3 regions. MiXCR was run by TCRdb on the multiplex PCR reads, yielding one entry per CDR3 protein. Of about 560,000 distinct CDR3 sequences in the sample, more than 15% are singletons; the top ten hold around 12%. These data are also associated with another study on T cells in Graves' hyperthyroidism and ophthalmopathy.

This specimen was peripheral blood mononuclear cells (PBMCs), taken at new diagnosis, from a patient treated with antithyroid drugs. This TCR was sampled from a man aged 18-30 years with Graves disease. The J gene is TRBJ2-6, the V gene TRBV3-1; D is unclear. This chain's CDR3 is CASSQTWANVLTF. The CDR3 DNA reads as TGTGCCAGCAGCCAAACGTGGGCCAACGTCCTGACTTTC.